The 6 T cell receptor beta chains listed next were all sequenced from one sample in a study of cytomegalovirus exposure and HLA in healthy donors. A multiplex PCR was run with 60 Vbeta primers and 13 Jbeta primers. Only in-frame clones appear in the TCRdb table, and some are missing; sequencing was by immunoSEQ multiplex PCR. The profile shows fewer than 200,000 clones, roughly 80% of them singletons. What was sequenced was PBMCs. The receptor set was obtained from a woman younger than 45 in good health and CMV-seropositive.

The V gene is TRBV5-1, the J gene TRBJ2-7; 7 nucleotides line up with TRBD1. Germline lookup yields CDR1 SGHRS and CDR2 YFSETQ. With V trimmed by 0 bases and J by 3 bases, 6 bases remained unmatched. This CDR3 is 15 amino acids long. The CDR3: CASSLAWDSYYEQYF. For the CDR3, the DNA is TGCGCCAGCAGCTTGGCCTGGGACAGCTACTACGAGCAGTACTTC.

V gene TRBV5-1 combines with J gene TRBJ1-2, with D possibly being TRBD1 (5 bases). The CDR3 is made up of 15 amino acids. Trimming pared 0 bases from V and 3 bases from J, leaving 12 bases between. Germline lookup yields CDR1 SGHRS and CDR2 YFSETQ. The CDR3 reads CASSLARGSDYGYTF. In DNA form, the CDR3 reads TGCGCCAGCAGCTTGGCAAGGGGCTCGGACTATGGCTACACCTTC.

The CDR3 DNA sequence: TGTGCCAGCAGCCCGGACAGAATCACAGATACGCAGTATTTT. Residues: CASSPDRITDTQYF. The chain has TRBV5-4 and TRBJ2-3, with TRBD1 as a possible D gene (6 bases). Trimming removed 4 bases from V and 2 bases from J, with 11 bases in between. CDR1 and CDR2 (germline): SGHNT, YYREEE (reference sequence). CDR3 length: 14 residues.

The gene calls are TRBV6-4 and TRBJ1-1; 9 nucleotides agree with TRBD1. Germline CDR1 reads MRHNA; CDR2 reads SNTAGT. This CDR3 region has 18 residues. The V segment lost 0 bases and the J segment 0 bases; nucleotides outside the gene matches: 8. CDR3 bases: TGTGCCAGCAGTGACTCGAAGGACAGGGGACGTATGAACACTGAAGCTTTCTTT. It yields the protein CASSDSKDRGRMNTEAFF.

This chain joins TRBV7-2 and TRBJ2-1; 8 bases match TRBD1. CDR1 is SGHTA and CDR2 is FQGNSA in the germline V gene. This CDR3 spans 14 amino acids. The ends lost 2 bases at V and 4 bases at J; junction bases unmatched: 1. The CDR3 region is CASSLRTGYNEQFF. For the CDR3, the DNA is TGTGCCAGCAGCTTAAGGACAGGGTACAATGAGCAGTTCTTC.

The rearrangement links TRBV5-4 to TRBJ1-2; TRBD1 agrees at 8 bases. The CDR3 is 16 residues long. V was clipped by 1 base and J by 2 bases; unmatched bases: 7. The germline V gene encodes CDR1 SGHNT and CDR2 YYREEE (reference sequence). CDR3 protein: CASSLNRGQANYGYTF. The CDR3 nucleotides read TGTGCCAGCAGCTTGAATAGGGGACAGGCAAACTATGGCTACACCTTC.